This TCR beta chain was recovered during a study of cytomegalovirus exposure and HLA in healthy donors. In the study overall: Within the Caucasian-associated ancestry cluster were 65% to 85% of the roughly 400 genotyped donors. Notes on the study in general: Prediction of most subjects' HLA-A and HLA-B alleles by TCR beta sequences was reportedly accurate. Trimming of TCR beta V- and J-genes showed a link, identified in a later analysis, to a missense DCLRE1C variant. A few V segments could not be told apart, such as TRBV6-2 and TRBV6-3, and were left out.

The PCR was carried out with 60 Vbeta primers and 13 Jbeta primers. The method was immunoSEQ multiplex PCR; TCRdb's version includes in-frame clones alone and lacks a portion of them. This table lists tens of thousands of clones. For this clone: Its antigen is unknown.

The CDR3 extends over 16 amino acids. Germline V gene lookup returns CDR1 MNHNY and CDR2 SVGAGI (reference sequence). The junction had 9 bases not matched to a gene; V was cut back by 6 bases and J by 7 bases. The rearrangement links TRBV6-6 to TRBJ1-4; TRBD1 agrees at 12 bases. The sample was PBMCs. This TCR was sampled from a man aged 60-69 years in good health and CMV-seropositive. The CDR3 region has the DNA TGTGCCAGCAGATCCGGGACAGGGGGCCGGGGTGAAAAACTGTTTTTT. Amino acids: CASRSGTGGRGEKLFF.